A single sample gave rise to the 20 T cell receptor beta chains below, sequenced in a study of T cell changes during pregnancy in multiple sclerosis. TCRdb's copy holds only in-frame clones and misses some; the assay was immunoSEQ multiplex PCR. The profile shows roughly 100,000 clones, more than 85% of them singletons. The input for sequencing was peripheral blood, taken after pregnancy. The origin of the receptors is a female donor with multiple sclerosis, enrolled in a pregnancy study.

The chain couples TRBV19 to TRBJ1-2; D unresolved. Germline assignment: CDR1 LNHDA and CDR2 SQIVND (reference sequence). This CDR3 comprises 17 residues. V gave up 5 bases and J gave up 0 bases, with 19 bases separating them. The CDR3 DNA reads as TGTGCCAGTAGTCCCACTCCTAGATCCGGGACTAACTATGGCTACACCTTC. Translating gives CASSPTPRSGTNYGYTF.

The chain carries TRBV5-6 and TRBJ1-1; TRBD1 aligns across 7 bases. Germline V CDR1 and CDR2: SGHDT, YYEEEE. V dropped 0 bases and J dropped 13; count of bases not matched to a gene: 6. CDR3 length equals 12 residues. The CDR3 is CASSLGTGDLFF. CDR3 DNA sequence: TGTGCCAGCAGCTTGGGGACAGGCGACCTTTTCTTT.

CDR3 protein: CASSLTGGGDGYTF. The DNA for the CDR3 is TGTGCCAGCAGTTTGACAGGGGGAGGAGATGGCTACACCTTC. The chain couples TRBV6-1 to TRBJ1-2, with TRBD1 matching over 9 bases. V gave up 5 bases and J gave up 6 bases; unmatched junction bases: 7. The CDR3 sequence is 14 residues long. The germline CDR1 and CDR2 sequences are MNHNS and SASEGT.

The chain couples TRBV6-5 to TRBJ1-5; D possibly corresponds to TRBD1 (5 bases). The CDR3 is 14 residues long. Germline CDR1 is MNHEY and CDR2 is SVGAGI. V gave up 6 bases and J gave up 4 bases, with 13 bases separating them. The CDR3 region has the DNA TGTGCCAGCAGAGGACAAGGGTTAAATCAGCCCCAGCATTTT. It yields the protein CASRGQGLNQPQHF.

The rearrangement links TRBV27 to TRBJ2-5; TRBD1 is a possible D gene (6 bases). This CDR3 spans 16 amino acids. V lost 0 bases, J lost 5 bases, and 16 bases lay in between. In germline, CDR1 is MNHEY, CDR2 SMNVEV (reference sequence). CDR3 sequence: CASSLSRQGSGETQYF. DNA for the CDR3: TGTGCCAGCAGTTTATCTCGGCAGGGGTCGGGGGAGACCCAGTACTTC.

The J gene is TRBJ1-5, the V gene TRBV9, with D tentatively TRBD1 (6 bases). Germline V gives CDR1 SGDLS, CDR2 YYNGEE. V was shortened by 0 bases and J by 4 bases, with 11 bases between the two germline ends. The CDR3 has 15 residues. The CDR3 spells CASSVGTGWNQPQHF. In DNA form, the CDR3 reads TGTGCCAGCAGCGTAGGCACAGGGTGGAATCAGCCCCAGCATTTT.

CDR3: CASSHLGLGGGLNNEQFF. The CDR3 bases are TGTGCCAGCAGCCACCTAGGACTTGGGGGGGGACTGAACAATGAGCAGTTCTTC. The chain has TRBV14 and TRBJ2-1; 7 bases agree with TRBD2. The CDR3 sequence is 18 residues long. The germline CDR1 and CDR2 sequences are SGHDN and FVKESK. The V gene end was trimmed by 3 bases and the J gene end by 5 bases; junction bases not matched to a gene: 16.

This clone appeared once. J is TRBJ2-7 and V is TRBV29-1; TRBD2 aligns across 11 bases. Trimming took 7 bases from V and 2 from J; bases not matched to a gene: 7. The length of the CDR3 is 14 residues. The germline gives CDR1 SQVTM, CDR2 ANQGSEA. In nucleotides, the CDR3 is TGCAGCGCTGCTAGCGGGGGGCGCCCCTACGAGCAGTACTTC. It codes for CSAASGGRPYEQYF.

This clone was recorded only once. J is TRBJ2-5 and V is TRBV7-9; D is perhaps TRBD2 (5 bases). Germline CDR1 and CDR2: SEHNR and FQNEAQ (reference sequence). Deletions cut 5 bases from V and 9 bases from J, with 16 bases between. The CDR3 contains 13 residues. CDR3 in amino acids: CASSPSGSSSQYF. The CDR3 bases are TGTGCCAGCAGCCCCTCTGGGAGCTCTTCCCAGTACTTC.

J is TRBJ2-7 and V is TRBV15; 11 nucleotides align to TRBD1. Trimming removed 4 bases from V and 9 bases from J; junction bases left unmatched: 14. The germline V gene encodes CDR1 LNHNV and CDR2 YYDKDF (reference sequence). This CDR3 is built from 16 residues. This CDR3 reads CATSISGTGGSRGQYF. CDR3 nucleotides: TGTGCCACCAGCATTTCCGGGACAGGGGGGTCTCGTGGGCAGTACTTC.

In its sample, this clone was seen a few times. The V call is TRBV5-1, the J call TRBJ2-2; 7 positions agree with TRBD2. The CDR3 length is 12 residues. Trimming removed 5 bases from V and 6 bases from J; junction bases left unmatched: 1. Germline lookup yields CDR1 SGHRS and CDR2 YFSETQ. The CDR3 region has the DNA TGCGCCAGCAGACGGGAGGCCGGGGAGCTGTTTTTT. Encoded protein: CASRREAGELFF.

This chain links TRBV2 with TRBJ1-1; the D is unclear. CDR1 SNHLY and CDR2 FYNNEI come from the germline V gene. V shed 5 bases and J shed 11 bases, with 9 bases lying between them. The CDR3 extends over 10 amino acids. In nucleotides, the CDR3 is TGTGCCAGCAGTTTCGGAGGGGCTTTCTTT. It encodes CASSFGGAFF.

V usage is TRBV5-1 and J usage is TRBJ1-2, with 10 bases fitting TRBD1. V shed 4 bases, J shed 6 bases, and the junction held 12 bases outside the gene matches. From germline, CDR1 is SGHRS and CDR2 YFSETQ. CDR3 length equals 16 residues. CDR3 sequence: CASSLLPGTGVDGYTF. In DNA, the CDR3 is TGCGCCAGCAGCCTCCTTCCCGGGACAGGGGTTGATGGCTACACCTTC.

CDR3 residues: CASTSRVTSGGRSTDTQYF. For the CDR3, the DNA is TGTGCCAGTACCTCCCGGGTGACTAGCGGGGGAAGGAGTACAGATACGCAGTATTTT. The chain has TRBV19 and TRBJ2-3; 12 nucleotides line up with TRBD2. Germline CDR1 and CDR2: LNHDA and SQIVND (reference sequence). The J segment lost 3 bases and the V segment lost 7 bases, leaving 17 bases of the junction unmatched. This CDR3 comprises 19 residues.

The V and J genes are TRBV27 and TRBJ1-2, with 11 positions matching TRBD1. Per germline, CDR1 MNHEY and CDR2 SMNVEV (reference sequence). The ends lost 5 bases at V and 8 bases at J; junction bases unmatched: 16. The CDR3 is 17 amino acids. The CDR3 protein is CASSLQGGDRGAWGYTF. The CDR3 bases are TGTGCCAGCAGTCTCCAGGGGGGGGACAGGGGGGCTTGGGGCTACACCTTC.

The chain has TRBV7-9 and TRBJ2-1; D unresolved. The CDR3 totals 10 residues. V was pared by 8 bases and J by 6 bases, with 5 bases between. Germline assignment: CDR1 SEHNR and CDR2 FQNEAQ (reference sequence). DNA for the CDR3: TGTGCCAGCGCTATCAATGAGCAGTTCTTC. Translated, it gives CASAINEQFF.

The chain uses TRBV7-9 and TRBJ1-2, with 8 bases lining up with TRBD1. The CDR3 contains 17 residues. Germline trimming cut 5 bases from V and 8 bases from J; bases unmatched to any gene: 19. The germline V gene has CDR1 SEHNR and CDR2 FQNEAQ (reference sequence). Here the CDR3 DNA reads TGTGCCAGCAGCCACCGACCCTGGACAGGGAGGGAGGGAGGCTACACCTTC. Protein: CASSHRPWTGREGGYTF.

As for this clone: The junction departs from the called germline gene at one end, perhaps through a read error. This chain uses TRBV25-1 with TRBJ2-3, with 8 bases aligning to TRBD2. The CDR3 is made up of 14 amino acids. Germline V gene lookup returns CDR1 MGHDK and CDR2 SYGVNS. CDR3 loop: CASRSPGLGDTQYF. DNA of the CDR3: TGTGCCAGCAGGAGTCCGGGACTAGGTGATACACAGTATTTT.

The V and J genes are TRBV5-4 and TRBJ2-3; TRBD1 matches at 7 bases. The CDR3 extends over 15 amino acids. V trimming: 4 bases; J trimming: 5 bases; junction bases outside the gene matches: 10. The V gene's germline CDR1 is SGHNT and CDR2 YYREEE (reference sequence). Written as DNA, the CDR3 is TGTGCCAGCAGCGGACGTCAACCAGGGGGAGATACGCAGTATTTT. This codes for CASSGRQPGGDTQYF.

Only a few counts were recorded for this clone. The chain is built from TRBV6-1 and TRBJ1-2; D possibly corresponds to TRBD1 (5 bases). The CDR3 spans 13 residues. V was shortened by 9 bases and J by 3 bases, with 14 bases between the two germline ends. Germline CDR1 and CDR2: MNHNS and SASEGT. The CDR3 nucleotides are TGTGCCAGTCTTCCCAGGGATCACTATGGCTACACCTTC. It translates to CASLPRDHYGYTF.